The 11 T cell receptor beta chains reported below all come from one sample, sequenced in a study of relationships among human T cell subsets. Anti-CD45RA microbeads isolated naive and transitional T cells from pooled CD4+ and CD8+ cells. Semiquantitative ARM-PCR amplified T cell receptor alpha and beta CDR3 regions from mRNA. In ARM-PCR, communal superprimers followed tagged nested gene-specific primers for exponential amplification. MiXCR was run by TCRdb on the multiplex PCR reads, yielding one entry per CDR3 protein. The repertoire holds 7,000 or so distinct CDR3 sequences, with about 70% as singletons. Sample: naive and transitional (CD45RA+) T cells sorted from blood. The receptors shown here come from a man aged 35 to 55 in good health.

The chain carries TRBV5-6 and TRBJ2-7; 8 bases map to TRBD1. Germline trimming cut 4 bases from V and 5 bases from J; bases unmatched to any gene: 8. The CDR3 totals 14 residues. Per the germline V gene, CDR1 is SGHDT and CDR2 is YYEEEE. The CDR3 loop reads CASSTPRTGNEQYF. CDR3 coding DNA: TGTGCCAGCAGCACCCCGAGGACAGGGAACGAGCAGTACTTC.

The V and J genes are TRBV30 and TRBJ2-5; 7 nucleotides line up with TRBD1. This CDR3 spans 14 amino acids. V shed 3 bases, J shed 7 bases, and the junction held 11 bases outside the gene matches. CDR1 and CDR2 (germline): GTSNPN, SVGIG (reference sequence). CDR3 coding DNA: TGTGCCTGGAGGCATCCAGGGGGATTTATGACCCAGTACTTC. Translated: CAWRHPGGFMTQYF.

This clonotype was picked up one time. The chain recombines TRBV10-3 with TRBJ2-5, with 8 positions matching TRBD1. Per germline, CDR1 ENHRY and CDR2 SYGVKD. The CDR3 runs 12 residues. The trim removed 8 bases at V and 5 bases at J, leaving 4 bases unmatched. CDR3 bases: TGTGCCATCTCAGGGGGCGAGGAGACCCAGTACTTC. It yields the protein CAISGGEETQYF.

The chain links TRBV11-2 to TRBJ2-7, with TRBD1 matching over 9 bases. CDR1 and CDR2 from the germline V gene are SGHAT and FQNNGV. V trimming: 4 bases; J trimming: 0 bases; junction bases outside the gene matches: 4. The CDR3 runs to 15 residues. In DNA form, the CDR3 reads TGTGCCAGCAGCTACCGGGACAGGGTCTCCTACGAGCAGTACTTC. It yields the protein CASSYRDRVSYEQYF.

CDR3 amino acids: CASRDTGVNYGYTF. Written as DNA, the CDR3 is TGTGCCAGCAGGGACACAGGGGTTAACTATGGCTACACCTTC. The chain recombines TRBV28 with TRBJ1-2, with TRBD1 matching 7 bases. Trimming removed 6 bases from V and 1 base from J; junction bases left unmatched: 5. This CDR3 has 14 residues. Germline V gene lookup returns CDR1 MDHEN and CDR2 SYDVKM.

The count of this clonotype is one. This chain links TRBV11-2 with TRBJ2-3; 9 nucleotides agree with TRBD1. J lost 3 bases, V lost 7 bases, and 8 bases had no gene match. The CDR3 loop spans 15 amino acids. CDR1 SGHAT and CDR2 FQNNGV come from the germline V gene. CDR3 bases: TGTGCCAGCAACCCCCGGGACAGGGTAACAGATACGCAGTATTTT. It codes for CASNPRDRVTDTQYF. The variable domain in full, with the rest retrieved from reference TRBV11-2 and TRBJ2-3, is EAGVAQSPRYKIIEKRQSVAFWCNPISGHATLYWYQQILGQGPKLLIQFQNNGVVDDSQLPKDRFSAERLKGVDSTLKIQPAKLEDSAVYLCASNPRDRVTDTQYFGPGTRLTVL.

The chain links TRBV5-1 to TRBJ2-1; TRBD2 matches at 7 bases. Per germline, CDR1 SGHRS and CDR2 YFSETQ. After removal of 2 bases from V and 2 bases from J, the junction contained 7 bases not matched to a gene. This CDR3 contains 16 residues. The CDR3 nucleotides read TGCGCCAGCAGCTTACTTGGGGAGGGCCCCTACAATGAGCAGTTCTTC. Translating it yields CASSLLGEGPYNEQFF.

CDR3 DNA: TGTGCCAGCAGATGGGGACTCCTCACCGGGGAGCTGTTTTTT. It codes for CASRWGLLTGELFF. This rearrangement joins TRBV11-2 to TRBJ2-2; the D gene is possibly TRBD2 (6 bases). Trimming took 6 bases from V and 4 from J, leaving 12 bases between them. The germline gives CDR1 SGHAT, CDR2 FQNNGV. The CDR3 covers 14 residues.

The rearrangement links TRBV2 to TRBJ1-6; tentatively, D is TRBD1 (5 bases). The CDR3 has 15 amino acids. V lost 6 bases, J lost 7 bases, and 16 bases lay in between. From germline, CDR1 is SNHLY and CDR2 FYNNEI. The CDR3 DNA is TGTGCCAGCAGAGTCCACGGGGCGAGGAATTCACCCCTCCACTTT. It is translated as CASRVHGARNSPLHF.

About this clonotype: A read error may produce the germline difference seen at one junction end. The chain has TRBV4-1 and TRBJ2-5, with D possibly being TRBD1 (6 bases). Germline V lookup: CDR1 MGHRA, CDR2 YSYEKL. The CDR3 extends over 13 amino acids. Here the CDR3 DNA reads TGTGCCAGCAGACCCGACAGGCAAGAGACCCAGTACTTC. As protein: CASRPDRQETQYF.

The rearrangement joins TRBV27 to TRBJ2-7; either TRBD1 or TRBD2 may supply D (5 bases each). This CDR3 comprises 16 residues. CDR1 and CDR2 from the germline V gene are MNHEY and SMNVEV (reference sequence). V lost 4 bases and J lost 3, with 19 bases in between. The CDR3 sequence: CASSSTTGAAFYEQYF. In DNA, the CDR3 is TGTGCCAGCAGTTCGACCACCGGGGCGGCATTCTACGAGCAGTACTTC.